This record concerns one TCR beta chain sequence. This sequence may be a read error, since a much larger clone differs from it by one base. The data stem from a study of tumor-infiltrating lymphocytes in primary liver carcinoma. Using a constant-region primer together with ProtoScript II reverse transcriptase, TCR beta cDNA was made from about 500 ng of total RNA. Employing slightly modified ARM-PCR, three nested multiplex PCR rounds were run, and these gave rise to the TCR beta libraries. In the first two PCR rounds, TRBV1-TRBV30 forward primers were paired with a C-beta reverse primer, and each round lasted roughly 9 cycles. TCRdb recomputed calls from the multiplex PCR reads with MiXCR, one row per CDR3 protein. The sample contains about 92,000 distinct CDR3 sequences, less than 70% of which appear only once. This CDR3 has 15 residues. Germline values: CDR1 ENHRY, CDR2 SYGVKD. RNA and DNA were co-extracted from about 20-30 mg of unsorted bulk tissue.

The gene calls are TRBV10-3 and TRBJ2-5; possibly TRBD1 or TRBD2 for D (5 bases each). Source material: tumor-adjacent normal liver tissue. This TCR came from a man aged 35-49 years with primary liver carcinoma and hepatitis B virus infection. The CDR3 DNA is TGTGCCATCAGTGAACCGGGACCTGAGCAAGGGACCCAGTACTTC. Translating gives CAISEPGPEQGTQYF.